This T cell receptor beta chain stems from a study of blood T cells in healthy people across ages. A sample-barcoded 5' primer and a J-beta primer mix were used in a second PCR of roughly 7 to 11 cycles. Through a template-switch adaptor with 12 random nucleotides, each cDNA molecule received a tag. TCRdb redid the calling of the 5' RACE reads with MiXCR, one entry per CDR3 protein. Here the sample spans about 970,000 distinct CDR3 sequences, roughly 50% being singletons. In germline, CDR1 is MNHEY, CDR2 SVGAGI. The V end lost 0 bases, the J end lost 3 bases, and 15 bases lay between the germline ends. The CDR3 totals 16 residues. Study findings and constraints: Because sorting was not performed, PBMCs prevented conclusive naive versus antigen-experienced comparison. In long-lived donors, naive CD4+ cell counts and diversity exceeded those of aged donors.

Concerning this clonotype: Its target is unknown.

Sequenced input: blood. The rearrangement links TRBV6-5 to TRBJ2-7, with D unclear. The TCR sequence derives from an older woman in good health. CDR3: CASSYSIHRSDYEQYF. For the CDR3, the DNA is TGTGCCAGCAGTTACTCGATTCACCGGTCGGACTACGAGCAGTACTTC.